This TCR beta chain came from a study of blood T cell repertoires in COVID-19. The CDR3 loop spans 16 amino acids. Original data processing: Amplification with reference gene primers provided the estimates of nucleated cell counts. The protocol was immunoSEQ multiplex PCR, while the TCRdb copy is restricted to in-frame clones and leaves out a portion. Clonal size and the V and J genes are those of that table, whereas D and trimming came from the DNA. The data contain roughly 250,000 clones, roughly 90% of them singletons. The chain combines TRBV12-2 with TRBJ2-1; TRBD1 is the table's D call and was not checked against the DNA. TRBV12-2 is a listed pseudogene. This clonotype was obtained from a man aged 55-75 years who had recovered from COVID-19. The specimen was peripheral blood. CDR3 sequence reads: CASHSCPCYRLVEQFF. CDR3 sequence (DNA): TGTGCAAGTCACTCCTGCCCCTGCTACAGGCTCGTTGAGCAGTTCTTC.